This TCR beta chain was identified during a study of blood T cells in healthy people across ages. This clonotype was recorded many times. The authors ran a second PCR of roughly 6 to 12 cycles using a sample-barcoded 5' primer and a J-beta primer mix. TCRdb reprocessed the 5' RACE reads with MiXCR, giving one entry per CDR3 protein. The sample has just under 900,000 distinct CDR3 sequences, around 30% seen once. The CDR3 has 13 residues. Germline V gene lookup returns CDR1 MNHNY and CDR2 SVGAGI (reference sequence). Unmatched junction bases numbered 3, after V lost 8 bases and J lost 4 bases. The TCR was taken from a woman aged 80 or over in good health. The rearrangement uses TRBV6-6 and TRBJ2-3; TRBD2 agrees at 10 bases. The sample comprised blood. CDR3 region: CASSSGGSDTQYF. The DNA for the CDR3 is TGTGCCAGCTCTAGCGGGGGCTCAGATACGCAGTATTTT.